Shown below are 8 T cell receptor beta chains from a single sample sequenced in a study of T cell responses to AZD1222 COVID-19 vaccine. Clones were sequenced by immunoSEQ multiplex PCR, and TCRdb holds only the in-frame ones, with some missing. The table records approximately 180,000 clones, around 90% of them present only once. This material consisted of peripheral blood, taken on day 0 of AZD1222 vaccination. These receptors all stem from an adult in good health.

The chain couples TRBV20-1 to TRBJ2-1; D possibly corresponds to TRBD2 (6 bases). The germline V gene encodes CDR1 DFQATT and CDR2 SNEGSKA (reference sequence). With 6 bases removed from V and 10 bases from J, the gap between germline ends came to 13 bases. The CDR3 consists of 11 residues. The CDR3 region has the DNA TGCAGTGCGGGGGGTCTTGGGGAGCAGTTCTTC. Residues: CSAGGLGEQFF.

V is TRBV25-1 and J is TRBJ2-2; D tentatively reads TRBD1 or TRBD2 (5 bases each). CDR1 MGHDK and CDR2 SYGVNS come from the germline V gene. V gave up 4 bases and J gave up 7 bases, with 16 bases separating them. This CDR3 comprises 15 residues. The CDR3 loop reads CASSAPAGAGGELFF. Written as DNA, the CDR3 is TGTGCCAGCAGTGCCCCCGCCGGGGCCGGCGGGGAGCTGTTTTTT.

This clone is a singleton in its sample. V is TRBV6-1 and J is TRBJ2-7; the D call may be TRBD1 or TRBD2 (5 bases each). CDR1 MNHNS and CDR2 SASEGT come from the germline V gene. The CDR3 has 15 residues. Trimming shortened V by 1 base and J by 1 base, and 11 bases separated the two germline ends. DNA for the CDR3: TGTGCCAGCAGTGAAGGTGGTGAGGGGTCCTACGAGCAGTACTTC. This translates into CASSEGGEGSYEQYF.

This clone is a singleton in its sample. This chain joins TRBV9 and TRBJ1-5; D is ambiguous. The CDR3 has 15 residues. Trimming pared 3 bases from V and 7 bases from J, leaving 17 bases between. In germline, CDR1 is SGDLS, CDR2 YYNGEE. As DNA, the CDR3 is TGTGCCAGCAGCGATACACGGGTTGGCAGGCAGCCCCAGCATTTT. Translating it yields CASSDTRVGRQPQHF.

This chain connects TRBV25-1 to TRBJ2-5; 9 nucleotides line up with TRBD2. Trimming removed 5 bases from V and 4 bases from J; junction bases left unmatched: 5. The CDR3 has 14 amino acids. Germline values: CDR1 MGHDK, CDR2 SYGVNS. The DNA of the CDR3 is TGTGCCAGCAGTCGACTAGCGGAGGGAGAGACCCAGTACTTC. This sequence encodes CASSRLAEGETQYF.

V is TRBV6-4 and J is TRBJ1-1, with D perhaps matching TRBD1 (5 bases). The CDR3 has 14 amino acids. V was trimmed by 3 bases and J by 1 base, leaving 9 bases between them. Per the germline V gene, CDR1 is MRHNA and CDR2 is SNTAGT. The CDR3 protein is CASSERGKNTEAFF. For the CDR3, the DNA is TGTGCCAGCAGTGAGAGGGGTAAGAACACTGAAGCTTTCTTT.

The rearrangement uses TRBV7-8 and TRBJ1-5; D is possibly TRBD1 (6 bases). Deletions cut 5 bases from V and 6 bases from J, with 14 bases between. Per germline, CDR1 SGHVS and CDR2 FQNEAQ. The CDR3 extends over 14 amino acids. The CDR3 coding sequence is TGTGCCAGCAGCACCAGGGGTACAGGTCAGCCCCAGCATTTT. Amino acid sequence: CASSTRGTGQPQHF. The full variable domain, rest sourced from reference TRBV7-8 and TRBJ1-5, is GAGVSQSPRYKVAKRGQDVALRCDPISGHVSLFWYQQALGQGPEFLTYFQNEAQLDKSGLPSDRFFAERPEGSVSTLKIQRTQQEDSAVYLCASSTRGTGQPQHFGDGTRLSIL.

CDR3 sequence: CASSWDREDTQYF. Here the CDR3 DNA reads TGTGCCAGCAGTTGGGACAGGGAAGATACGCAGTATTTT. The gene calls are TRBV6-5 and TRBJ2-3; 9 bases map to TRBD1. This CDR3 region has 13 residues. Germline V gives CDR1 MNHEY, CDR2 SVGAGI. Trimming at V came to 4 bases and at J to 5 bases, leaving 1 base not matched to a gene.